The sequence of this T cell receptor (beta chain) was determined in a study of blood T cell repertoires in COVID-19. Whole-study context: Collection of acute and convalescent COVID-19 samples took place in the United States, Italy and Spain.

Original methodology: Estimates of nucleated cell counts were drawn from the amplification of reference gene primers. TCRdb keeps only in-frame clones here, not all; method: immunoSEQ multiplex PCR. That table furnishes V, J and clone size, whereas the DNA furnished D and trimming. Of approximately 500,000 clones listed, roughly 89% were seen once; the top ten hold 7.5% to 9.5%. Seattle researchers signed up patients amid active infection and tracked them longitudinally. The CDR3 extends over 13 amino acids. V was pared by 5 bases and J by 4 bases, with 11 bases between. Per germline, CDR1 MNHEY and CDR2 SVGAGI.

The rearrangement joins TRBV6-5 to TRBJ1-2; tentatively, D is TRBD1 (6 bases). The receptor's source is a woman aged 45-60 years with COVID-19, enrolled during active disease. Sequenced material: peripheral blood. The CDR3 DNA reads TGTGCCAGCAGTCTTACAGGGCCCTATGGCTACACCTTC. Residues: CASSLTGPYGYTF.